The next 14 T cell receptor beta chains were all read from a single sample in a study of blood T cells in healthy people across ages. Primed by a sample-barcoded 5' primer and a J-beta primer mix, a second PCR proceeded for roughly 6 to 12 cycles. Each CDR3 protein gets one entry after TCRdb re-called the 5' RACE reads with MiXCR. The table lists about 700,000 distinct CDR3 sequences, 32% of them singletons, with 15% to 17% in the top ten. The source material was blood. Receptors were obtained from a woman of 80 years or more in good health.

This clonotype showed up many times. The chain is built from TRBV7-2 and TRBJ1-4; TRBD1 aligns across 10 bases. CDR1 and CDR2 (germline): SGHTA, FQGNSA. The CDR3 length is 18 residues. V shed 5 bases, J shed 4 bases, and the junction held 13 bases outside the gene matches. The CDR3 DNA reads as TGTGCCAGCAGCCCCCGGCCGGGACAGGGGCTGGTTAATGAAAAACTGTTTTTT. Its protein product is CASSPRPGQGLVNEKLFF.

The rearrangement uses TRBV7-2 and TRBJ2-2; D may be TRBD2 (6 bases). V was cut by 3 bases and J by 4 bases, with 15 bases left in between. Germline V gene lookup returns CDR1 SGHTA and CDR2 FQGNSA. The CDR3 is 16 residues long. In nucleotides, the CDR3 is TGTGCCAGCAGCTTCGGGGGACCGGGTGGCACCGGGGAGCTGTTTTTT. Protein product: CASSFGGPGGTGELFF.

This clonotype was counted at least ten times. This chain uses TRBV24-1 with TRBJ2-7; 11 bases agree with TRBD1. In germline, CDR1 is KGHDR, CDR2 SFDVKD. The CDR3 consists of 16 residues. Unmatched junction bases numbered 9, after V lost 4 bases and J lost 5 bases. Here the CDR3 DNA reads TGTGCCACCAGTGACCGGACAGGGGGCCGATTGAACGAGCAGTACTTC. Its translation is CATSDRTGGRLNEQYF.

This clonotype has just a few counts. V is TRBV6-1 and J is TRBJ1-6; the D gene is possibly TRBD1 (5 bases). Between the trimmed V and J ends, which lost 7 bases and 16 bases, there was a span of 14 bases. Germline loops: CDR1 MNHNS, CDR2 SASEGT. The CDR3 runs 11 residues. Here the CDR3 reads CASNNPRGLHF. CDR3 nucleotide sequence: TGTGCCAGCAACAACCCAAGGGGACTCCACTTT.

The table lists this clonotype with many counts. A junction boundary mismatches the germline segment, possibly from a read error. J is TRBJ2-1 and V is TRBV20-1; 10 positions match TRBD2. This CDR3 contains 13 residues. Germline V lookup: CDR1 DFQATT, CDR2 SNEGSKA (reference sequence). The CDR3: CSSSGGFYNEQFF. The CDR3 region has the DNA TGCAGTTCTAGCGGGGGATTCTACAATGAGCAGTTCTTC.

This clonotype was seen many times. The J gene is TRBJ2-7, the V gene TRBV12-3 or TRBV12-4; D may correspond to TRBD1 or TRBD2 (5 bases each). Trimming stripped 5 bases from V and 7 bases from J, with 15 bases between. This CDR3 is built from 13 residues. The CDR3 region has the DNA TGTGCCAGCAGTCCCCGCAGGGACGGTGAGCAGTACTTC. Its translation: CASSPRRDGEQYF.

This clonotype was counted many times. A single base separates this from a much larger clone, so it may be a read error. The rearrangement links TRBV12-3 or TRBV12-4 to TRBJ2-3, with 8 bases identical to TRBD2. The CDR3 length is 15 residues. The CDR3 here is CASSSRGLGPDAQYF. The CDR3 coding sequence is TGTGCCAGCAGTTCTAGGGGACTAGGCCCAGATGCGCAGTATTTT.

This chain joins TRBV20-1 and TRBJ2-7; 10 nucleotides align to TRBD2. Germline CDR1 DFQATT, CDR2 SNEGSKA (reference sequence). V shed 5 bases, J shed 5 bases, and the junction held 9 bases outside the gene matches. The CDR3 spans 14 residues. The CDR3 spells CSASSGGRTHEQYF. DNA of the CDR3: TGCAGTGCTTCTAGCGGGGGACGAACCCACGAGCAGTACTTC.

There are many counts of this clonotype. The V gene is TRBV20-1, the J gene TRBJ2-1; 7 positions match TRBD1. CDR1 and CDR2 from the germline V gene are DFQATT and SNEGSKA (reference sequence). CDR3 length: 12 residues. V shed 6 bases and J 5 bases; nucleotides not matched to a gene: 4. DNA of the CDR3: TGCAGTGCCCAGGGGACAGACAATGAGCAGTTCTTC. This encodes CSAQGTDNEQFF.

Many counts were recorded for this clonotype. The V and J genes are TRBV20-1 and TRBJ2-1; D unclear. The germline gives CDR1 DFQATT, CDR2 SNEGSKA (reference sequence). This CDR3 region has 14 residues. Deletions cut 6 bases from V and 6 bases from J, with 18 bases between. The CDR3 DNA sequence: TGCAGTGCCGTCCCCGGCCTGGGTACCAATGAGCAGTTCTTC. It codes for CSAVPGLGTNEQFF.

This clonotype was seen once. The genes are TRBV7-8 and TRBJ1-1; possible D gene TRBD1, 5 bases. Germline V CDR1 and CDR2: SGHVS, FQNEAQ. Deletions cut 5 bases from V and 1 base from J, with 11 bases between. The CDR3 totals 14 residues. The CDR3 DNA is TGTGCCAGCAGCCCTGGACACTGGAACACTGAAGCTTTCTTT. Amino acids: CASSPGHWNTEAFF.

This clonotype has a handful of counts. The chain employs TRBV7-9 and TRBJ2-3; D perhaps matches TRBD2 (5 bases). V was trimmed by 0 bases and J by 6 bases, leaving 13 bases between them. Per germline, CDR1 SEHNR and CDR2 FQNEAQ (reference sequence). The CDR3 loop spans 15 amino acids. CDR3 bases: TGTGCCAGCAGCTTAGCATCCAGGTCGGGGGATACGCAGTATTTT. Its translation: CASSLASRSGDTQYF.

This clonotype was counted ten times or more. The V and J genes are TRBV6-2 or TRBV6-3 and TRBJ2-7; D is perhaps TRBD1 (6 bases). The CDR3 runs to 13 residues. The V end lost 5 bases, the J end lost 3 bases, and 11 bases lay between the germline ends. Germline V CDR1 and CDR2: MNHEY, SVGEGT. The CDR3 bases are TGTGCCAGCAGTCGCAGCAGGGGCTACGAGCAGTACTTC. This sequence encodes CASSRSRGYEQYF.

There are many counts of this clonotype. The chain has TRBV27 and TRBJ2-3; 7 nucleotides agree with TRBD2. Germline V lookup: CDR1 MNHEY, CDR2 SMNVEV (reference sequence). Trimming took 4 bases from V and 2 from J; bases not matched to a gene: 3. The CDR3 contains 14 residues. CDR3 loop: CASSYGGYTDTQYF. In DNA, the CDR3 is TGTGCCAGCAGTTACGGGGGGTACACAGATACGCAGTATTTT.